One sample yielded the 21 T cell receptor beta chains listed below, sequenced in a study of OX40 agonist ivuxolimab in advanced cancers. Method: immunoSEQ multiplex PCR; TCRdb's copy keeps in-frame clones and lacks some. The sample lists 40,000 to 50,000 clones; 80% to 90% were seen once. Sample: CD4+ or CD8+ T cells sorted from blood, taken in a trial of the OX40 agonist ivuxolimab. These receptor sequences come from an adult with an advanced solid tumor such as melanoma, head and neck, liver or kidney cancer.

The gene calls are TRBV4-1 and TRBJ2-1; no reliable D call. The V end lost 2 bases, the J end lost 2 bases, and 13 bases lay between the germline ends. Germline V gene sequence: CDR1 MGHRA, CDR2 YSYEKL. This CDR3 contains 16 residues. CDR3 in DNA: TGCGCCAGCAGCCAAATCGACATCCTCGCCTACAATGAGCAGTTCTTC. It translates to CASSQIDILAYNEQFF.

In the case of this clone: The sample contains more than one DNA sequence encoding this CDR3. This rearrangement joins TRBV19 to TRBJ1-2; no firm D call. The germline V gene has CDR1 LNHDA and CDR2 SQIVND (reference sequence). The length of the CDR3 is 13 residues. The V end lost 3 bases, the J end lost 5 bases, and 10 bases lay between the germline ends. The CDR3 loop is CASSIGRGYGYTF. The CDR3 nucleotides are TGTGCCAGTAGTATTGGTCGGGGTTATGGCTACACCTTC.

The chain links TRBV7-2 to TRBJ2-5; D possibly corresponds to TRBD1 (5 bases). CDR3 size: 13 residues. V was pared by 3 bases and J by 3 bases, with 8 bases between. Germline-derived CDR1 and CDR2 are SGHTA and FQGNSA. CDR3 residues: CASSFGREETQYF. The CDR3 nucleotides read TGTGCCAGCAGCTTCGGCAGGGAAGAGACCCAGTACTTC.

The V call is TRBV21-1, the J call TRBJ1-5. TRBV21-1 is a pseudogene segment. The CDR3 runs 13 residues. CDR3 DNA: TGTGCCAGCAGCAAAGACACTAATCAGCCCCAGCATTTT. Its protein is CASSKDTNQPQHF.

The chain has TRBV5-1 and TRBJ1-3; possible D gene TRBD1, 5 bases. This CDR3 has 16 amino acids. Germline CDR1 SGHRS, CDR2 YFSETQ. Trimming left V 3 bases short and J 3 bases short, with 16 bases between. CDR3 sequence reads: CASSWGGRGFGNTIYF. CDR3 bases: TGCGCCAGCAGCTGGGGCGGGAGAGGCTTTGGAAACACCATATATTTT.

V and J are TRBV5-5 and TRBJ2-7, with unresolved D. This CDR3 spans 14 amino acids. Germline V lookup: CDR1 SGHKS, CDR2 YYEKEE (reference sequence). V was trimmed by 2 bases and J by 2 bases, leaving 11 bases between them. The CDR3 is CASSFSPGPYEQYF. The CDR3, as DNA: TGTGCCAGCAGCTTTAGCCCTGGGCCCTACGAGCAGTACTTC.

The CDR3, as DNA: TGTGCCAGCAGCTTGGGGGGAGCGGGGGGGAGGACAGATACGCAGTATTTT. Translation: CASSLGGAGGRTDTQYF. The chain has TRBV5-4 and TRBJ2-3, with 10 bases aligning to TRBD2. Germline V CDR1 and CDR2: SGHNT, YYREEE (reference sequence). Losses at the gene ends were 0 bases for V and 3 bases for J; bases not matched to a gene: 7. The CDR3 runs to 17 residues.

The gene calls are TRBV4-3 and TRBJ2-5; unclear D gene. The CDR3 length is 16 residues. The germline V and J ends were trimmed by 0 bases and 3 bases, with 14 bases remaining between them. Germline assignment: CDR1 LGHNA and CDR2 YSLEER. The CDR3 region is CASSQDLRIREETQYF. DNA of the CDR3: TGCGCCAGCAGCCAAGATTTGCGTATTAGGGAAGAGACCCAGTACTTC.

The rearrangement uses TRBV14 and TRBJ1-1; the match to TRBD1 covers 9 bases. The CDR3 covers 19 residues. The V and J ends lost 1 base and 1 base, in that order; junction bases with no gene match: 13. Germline V CDR1 and CDR2: SGHDN, FVKESK. For the CDR3, the DNA is TGTGCCAGCAGCCAAGGGTTGGGGCTACAGGGGGCTAAGAACACTGAAGCTTTCTTT. Encoded protein: CASSQGLGLQGAKNTEAFF.

The chain couples TRBV7-2 to TRBJ1-2; D unresolved. The germline V gene encodes CDR1 SGHTA and CDR2 FQGNSA. The CDR3 consists of 14 residues. With 4 bases removed from V and 3 bases from J, the gap between germline ends came to 12 bases. CDR3 in DNA: TGTGCCAGCAGCTACATGAAGGAGGACTATGGCTACACCTTC. This encodes CASSYMKEDYGYTF.

The V gene is TRBV6-5, the J gene TRBJ1-2; no reliable D call. The CDR3 loop spans 13 amino acids. Trimming pared 2 bases from V and 2 bases from J, leaving 6 bases between. Per germline, CDR1 MNHEY and CDR2 SVGAGI. This CDR3 reads CASSYDQNYGYTF. CDR3 nucleotides: TGTGCCAGCAGTTACGACCAGAACTATGGCTACACCTTC.

This rearrangement joins TRBV7-2 to TRBJ1-1, with D perhaps TRBD1 (5 bases). Germline V gene lookup returns CDR1 SGHTA and CDR2 FQGNSA. CDR3 length: 14 residues. V lost 5 bases to trimming and J lost 2 bases, with 12 bases between them. CDR3 nucleotide sequence: TGTGCCAGCAGCCGAGCCACAGGAAACACTGAAGCTTTCTTT. This encodes CASSRATGNTEAFF.

This rearrangement joins TRBV6-1 to TRBJ1-2; D remains ambiguous. Trimming took off 4 bases at V and 0 bases at J, with 9 bases between the two ends. There are 14 residues in the CDR3. Looked up from germline, CDR1 is MNHNS and CDR2 is SASEGT. CDR3 amino acids: CASSVEEANYGYTF. CDR3 DNA: TGTGCCAGCAGTGTTGAGGAGGCTAACTATGGCTACACCTTC.

Here the CDR3 DNA reads TGTGCCAGCAGCGAAGGATCGGGGGGGAAACTGTTTTTT. Protein: CASSEGSGGKLFF. This chain connects TRBV9 to TRBJ1-4; D may be TRBD1 (5 bases). CDR3 length: 13 residues. Deletions cut 3 bases from V and 11 bases from J, with 14 bases between. Germline V CDR1 and CDR2: SGDLS, YYNGEE.

This sequence joins TRBV6-5 and TRBJ1-3; the D gene is possibly TRBD1 (5 bases). CDR1 and CDR2 from the germline V gene are MNHEY and SVGAGI. This CDR3 spans 15 amino acids. V lost 4 bases, J lost 2 bases, and 12 bases lay in between. The CDR3 loop is CASSSSGGTGNTIYF. The CDR3 DNA follows: TGTGCCAGCAGTTCATCCGGGGGTACTGGAAACACCATATATTTT.

The chain is built from TRBV30 and TRBJ1-6; D perhaps matches TRBD1 (5 bases). This CDR3 is 14 amino acids long. Deletions cut 6 bases from V and 8 bases from J, with 17 bases between. Germline V gives CDR1 GTSNPN, CDR2 SVGIG (reference sequence). The chain's CDR3 is CACQLAPRDSPLHF. The DNA of the CDR3 is TGTGCCTGTCAATTGGCGCCCAGGGATTCACCCCTCCACTTT.

Relative to its sample, this clone is medium-sized. The chain joins TRBV7-9 to TRBJ2-2; D unclear. Trimming removed 5 bases from V and 5 bases from J, with 9 bases in between. In germline, CDR1 is SEHNR, CDR2 FQNEAQ (reference sequence). This CDR3 comprises 13 residues. The CDR3 sequence is CASSQQITGELFF. Written as DNA, the CDR3 is TGTGCCAGCAGCCAACAGATAACCGGGGAGCTGTTTTTT. The full variable domain, in which reference TRBV7-9 and TRBJ2-2 provide the parts outside the CDR3, is DTGVSQNPRHKITKRGQNVTFRCDPISEHNRLYWYRQTLGQGPEFLTYFQNEAQLEKSRLLSDRFSAERPKGSFSTLEIQRTEQGDSAMYLCASSQQITGELFFGEGSRLTVL.

V gene TRBV21-1 combines with J gene TRBJ2-1; the table's D call, TRBD1, has no DNA check behind it. TRBV21-1 is deemed a pseudogene. The CDR3 has 18 residues. The chain's CDR3 is CASSSASRQGAPRNEQFF. The CDR3 nucleotides are TGTGCCAGCAGCAGCGCCTCGAGACAGGGGGCGCCTAGGAATGAGCAGTTCTTC.

V and J are TRBV4-3 and TRBJ2-7; 7 positions agree with TRBD2. Germline CDR1 is LGHNA and CDR2 is YSLEER. The length of the CDR3 is 17 residues. V dropped 0 bases and J dropped 2; count of bases not matched to a gene: 10. The CDR3 loop is CASSQDRWGGSTYEQYF. The CDR3 nucleotides read TGCGCCAGCAGCCAAGATCGATGGGGAGGGAGCACCTACGAGCAGTACTTC.

This sequence joins TRBV7-3 and TRBJ2-1; TRBD2 matches 11 bases. CDR1 and CDR2 from the germline V gene are SGHTA and FQGTGA. The CDR3 sequence is 13 residues long. Germline trimming cut 11 bases from V and 5 bases from J; bases unmatched to any gene: 5. This CDR3 reads CASRLAGNNEQFF. CDR3 nucleotides: TGTGCCTCGCGACTAGCGGGGAACAATGAGCAGTTCTTC. The full variable domain, its missing parts supplied by reference TRBV7-3 and TRBJ2-1, is GAGVSQTPSNKVTEKGKYVELRCDPISGHTALYWYRQSLGQGPEFLIYFQGTGAADDSGLPNDRFFAVRPEGSVSTLKIQRTERGDSAVYLCASRLAGNNEQFFGPGTRLTVL.

This clone was detected once. This chain links TRBV4-2 with TRBJ2-5; tentatively, D is TRBD1 (5 bases). The V gene's germline CDR1 is LGHNA and CDR2 YNFKEQ. Trimming left V 1 base short and J 2 bases short, with 11 bases between. The CDR3 has 15 amino acids. In DNA, the CDR3 is TGTGCCAGCAGCCAAGTACAGGCCCAACAAGAGACCCAGTACTTC. Translation: CASSQVQAQQETQYF.